This record concerns one T cell receptor (beta chain) sequence. Its antigen is undetermined. The length of the CDR3 is 14 residues. In germline, CDR1 is SGHRS, CDR2 YFSETQ. Trimming removed 0 bases at V and 4 bases at J, with 11 bases between. Unique molecular identifiers tagged the TCRbeta library. TCRdb reanalysed the PCR reads using MiXCR and keeps one entry per CDR3 protein. The profile shows 250,000 or so distinct CDR3 sequences, 24% of them singletons. The sample belongs to a study of T-cell reconstitution after alpha-beta-depleted transplantation in children. Study results and caveats: Expanded graft clones, several hundred of them, were reportedly the source of alpha-beta T cells about two months after transplant. Most T-cell counts and diversity one year after the transplant came from T cells that were newly produced.

The source was PBMCs, mostly from graft donor cells, collected 360 days after TCRalphabeta/CD19-depleted stem cell transplant. The source of this sequence is a female patient between 2 and 15 years old who had a stem cell transplant for congenital amegakaryocytic thrombocytopenia, so the T cells may come from the graft donor. V usage is TRBV5-1 and J usage is TRBJ2-7; D remains ambiguous. In DNA, the CDR3 is TGCGCCAGCAGCTTGGCCAGGTCAGATTACGAGCAGTACTTC. It is translated as CASSLARSDYEQYF.